The entry that follows covers one TCR beta chain sequence. Antigen specificity is unknown. The data stem from a study of T cell responses to AZD1222 COVID-19 vaccine. Overall study findings and caveats: Clonal diversity was possibly underestimated, and white British individuals and females predominated among donors.

This CDR3 spans 16 amino acids. The V gene's germline CDR1 is LNHDA and CDR2 SQIVND (reference sequence). With 3 bases removed from V and 0 bases from J, the gap between germline ends came to 12 bases. Libraries were prepared by immunoSEQ multiplex PCR; TCRdb keeps only in-frame clonotypes and omits some of them. Of just over 150,000 clones listed, 90% to 95% are singletons. This sample comprised peripheral blood, obtained 28 days after the second AZD1222 dose. This TCR was recovered from an adult who received the AZD1222 COVID-19 vaccine. V gene TRBV19 combines with J gene TRBJ1-3, with D hard to call. CDR3 loop: CASSMTHGNSGNTIYF. Here the CDR3 DNA reads TGTGCCAGTAGTATGACACACGGGAACTCTGGAAACACCATATATTTT.